A selection of T cell receptor beta chains follows, all from one sample in a study of blood T cell repertoires in COVID-19. The method was immunoSEQ multiplex PCR; TCRdb's version includes in-frame clones alone and lacks a portion of them. This table holds almost 350,000 clones, about nine tenths found once. The sequenced material came from PBMCs or T cells enriched from blood (not recorded which). These receptors were taken from a woman aged 25 to 39 who had been exposed to COVID-19. CDR3s include the opening cysteine and the closing phenylalanine or tryptophan. The D gene is left open where the match is weak. The size of a clone is reported for some rows only, either as once, few or many, or as a class for expanded clones.

V	D	J	size	DNA	CDR3
TRBV11-1	TRBD1	TRBJ2-1	.	TGTGCCAGCAGCATACCGGGACAGGGCTACAATGAGCAGTTCTTC	CASSIPGQGYNEQFF
TRBV19	TRBD1	TRBJ1-5	.	TGTGCCAGTAACCGACAGGGTGGTCAGCCCCAGCATTTT	CASNRQGGQPQHF
TRBV29-1	TRBD2	TRBJ2-1	.	TGCAGCGTTCTCGGAGCGGGAGGTAACGGTGAGCAGTTCTTC	CSVLGAGGNGEQFF
TRBV27	.	TRBJ1-2	.	TGTGCCAGCAGTTTATCGACAGGCCCCCAGAGCTATGGCTACACCTTC	CASSLSTGPQSYGYTF
TRBV6-5	TRBD1	TRBJ1-1	once	TGTGCCAGCAGTTACACACACGACAGGGGGATTGAAGCTTTCTTT	CASSYTHDRGIEAFF
TRBV18	TRBD1	TRBJ1-1	.	TGTGCCAGCCTTAGGGGGCCGATGAACACTGAAGCTTTCTTT	CASLRGPMNTEAFF
TRBV19	.	TRBJ1-2	.	TGTGCCAGTAGACCCGACAGGCTACCCCTCTATGGCTACACCTTC	CASRPDRLPLYGYTF
TRBV5-1	TRBD1	TRBJ2-7	.	TGCGCCAGCAGCTTGATACAGGGGGCCAACGAGCAGTACTTC	CASSLIQGANEQYF
TRBV30	.	TRBJ1-4	once	TGTGCCTGGAGTGATGGGGTCGGGGTGGGTGAAAAACTGTTTTTT	CAWSDGVGVGEKLFF
TRBV18	.	TRBJ2-5	.	TGTGCCAGCTCACCACGGAGTGAAGAGACCCAGTACTTC	CASSPRSEETQYF
TRBV29-1	TRBD2	TRBJ2-7	.	TGCAGCGCCGCGGGGGGCCCCTACGAGCAGTACTTC	CSAAGGPYEQYF
TRBV3-1/TRBV3-2	.	TRBJ2-2	once	TGTGCCAGCAGCCAAAAAGGGGGGACTAGGGAGCTGTTTTTT	CASSQKGGTRELFF
TRBV27	.	TRBJ1-2	.	TGTGCCAGCTCCCTGGGGGGGGCGCTTAATGGCTACACCTTC	CASSLGGALNGYTF
TRBV7-2	.	TRBJ2-6	few	TGTGCCAGCTCGATTGGTGGGGCCCTCTCTGGGGCCAACGTCCTGACTTTC	CASSIGGALSGANVLTF
TRBV11-2	.	TRBJ1-1	few	TGTGCCAGCAGCTTACGACAGCACACTGAAGCTTTCTTT	CASSLRQHTEAFF
TRBV7-9	.	TRBJ2-3	.	TGTGCCAGCAGCAAGACAGGGAGGACAGATACGCAGTATTTT	CASSKTGRTDTQYF
TRBV7-7	.	TRBJ2-1	.	TGTGCTAGCAGCCGGACTGTTTACTCCTACAATGAGCAGTTCTTC	CASSRTVYSYNEQFF
TRBV6-4	TRBD2	TRBJ2-1	.	TGTGCCAGCAGCCCCCAAGGGAGGGGTGGCGGAAGCTCCTACAATGAGCAGTTCTTC	CASSPQGRGGGSSYNEQFF
TRBV3-1/TRBV3-2	.	TRBJ2-1	.	TGTGCCAGCAGCCAAGGGCTTGCGGGCGAGCAGTTCTTC	CASSQGLAGEQFF
TRBV7-3	.	TRBJ2-7	.	TGTGCCAGCAGCCCGAGGGGGGGGCTCTCCTACGAGCAGTACTTC	CASSPRGGLSYEQYF
TRBV11-2	TRBD1	TRBJ1-1	.	TGTGCCAGCAGCTTAGGGACAGGGTCCTACACCCCGTACACTGAAGCTTTCTTT	CASSLGTGSYTPYTEAFF
TRBV5-6	TRBD1	TRBJ2-1	.	TGTGCCAGCAGCGACGGGACAGGAGGCAATGAGCAGTTCTTC	CASSDGTGGNEQFF
TRBV2	.	TRBJ2-7	.	TGTGCCATTGAACGGTCGGCTAGCTCCTACGAGCAGTACTTC	CAIERSASSYEQYF
TRBV6-5	TRBD1	TRBJ1-5	.	TGTGCCACAGGGACAGGGGGCTTTCAGCCCCAGCATTTT	CATGTGGFQPQHF
TRBV4-1	.	TRBJ2-1	.	TGCGCCAGCAGCCAAGATGGAGGTCTGGTCAATGAGCAGTTCTTC	CASSQDGGLVNEQFF
TRBV3-1/TRBV3-2	TRBD1	TRBJ2-7	once	TGTGCCAGCAGCCAGACAGGGGGCTCCTACGAGCAGTACTTC	CASSQTGGSYEQYF
TRBV7-9	TRBD1	TRBJ1-1	.	TGTGCCAGCAGCATCCAACAGGGGTCGGGTGAAGCTTTCTTT	CASSIQQGSGEAFF
TRBV11-2	.	TRBJ2-7	.	TGTGCCAGCAGCAACAGGATTTACTCCTACGAGCAGTACTTC	CASSNRIYSYEQYF
TRBV4-1	.	TRBJ2-1	.	TGCGCCAGCAGCCAACATATAGAGGAACACGGCAATGAGCAGTTCTTC	CASSQHIEEHGNEQFF
TRBV19	TRBD1	TRBJ2-6	.	TGTGCCAGTATAAGGGACAGGGCCTCTGGGGCCAACGTCCTGACTTTC	CASIRDRASGANVLTF
TRBV6-5	TRBD1	TRBJ1-6	.	TGTGCCAGCAGGTTTACAGGGGACAATTCACCCCTCCACTTT	CASRFTGDNSPLHF
TRBV10-3	TRBD1	TRBJ1-4	.	TGTGCCATTGGACAGGGCCCTAATGAAAAACTGTTTTTT	CAIGQGPNEKLFF
TRBV25-1	.	TRBJ1-5	.	TGTGCCAGCAGTATTCGACAGGTAACTCAGCCCCAGCATTTT	CASSIRQVTQPQHF
TRBV28	TRBD2	TRBJ2-7	.	TGTGCCAGCGAATCAGCGGGAGTCGGCGACGAGCAGTACTTC	CASESAGVGDEQYF
TRBV6-4	TRBD1	TRBJ1-5	.	TGTGCCAGCAGTCCGGGACAGGGGGCTGGGCAGCCCCAGCATTTT	CASSPGQGAGQPQHF
TRBV3-1/TRBV3-2	.	TRBJ1-4	.	TGTGCCAGCAGCCAAGAACGGGGGGAAAAACTGTTTTTT	CASSQERGEKLFF